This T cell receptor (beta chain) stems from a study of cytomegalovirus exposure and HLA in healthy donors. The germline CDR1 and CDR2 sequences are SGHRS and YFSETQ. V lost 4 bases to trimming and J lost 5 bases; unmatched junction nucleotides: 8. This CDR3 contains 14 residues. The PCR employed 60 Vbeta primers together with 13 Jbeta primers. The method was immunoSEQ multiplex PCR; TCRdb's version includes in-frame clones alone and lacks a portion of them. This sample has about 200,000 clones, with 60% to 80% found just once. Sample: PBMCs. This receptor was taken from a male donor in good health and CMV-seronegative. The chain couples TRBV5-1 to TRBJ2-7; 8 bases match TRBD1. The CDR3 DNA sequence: TGCGCCAGCAGCGGGGGACAGGTGCGAGACGAGCAGTACTTC. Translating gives CASSGGQVRDEQYF.